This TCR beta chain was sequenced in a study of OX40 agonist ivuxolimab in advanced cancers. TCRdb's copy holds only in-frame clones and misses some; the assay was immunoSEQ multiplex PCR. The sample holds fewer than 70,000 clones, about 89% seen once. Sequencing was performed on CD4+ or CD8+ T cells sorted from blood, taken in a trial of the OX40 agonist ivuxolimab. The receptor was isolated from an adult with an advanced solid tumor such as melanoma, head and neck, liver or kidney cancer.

DNA of the CDR3: TGTGCCAGCAGCTTGCAAGCTTCCGTCTATGGGGCCAACGTCCTGACTTTC. Translation gives CASSLQASVYGANVLTF. The chain uses TRBV13 and TRBJ2-6; the D is unclear. V was cut by 3 bases and J by 3 bases, with 15 bases left in between. CDR1 is PRHDT, CDR2 FYEKMQ, per germline (reference sequence). The CDR3 extends over 17 amino acids. Together with reference TRBV13 and TRBJ2-6, the CDR3 gives the full variable domain: AAGVIQSPRHLIKEKRETATLKCYPIPRHDTVYWYQQGPGQDPQFLISFYEKMQSDKGSIPDRFSAQQFSDYHSELNMSSLELGDSALYFCASSLQASVYGANVLTFGAGSRLTVL.